These T cell receptor beta chains were read from a single sample in a study of pediatric ulcerative colitis. Here immunoSEQ multiplex PCR was the method, and the copy in TCRdb shows in-frame clones only, minus some. The repertoire consists of a few thousand clones, with roughly nine tenths occurring once and the leading ten covering roughly 1%. Sequenced: blood. The receptors here all came from a boy younger than 18 who was a control in a study of pediatric ulcerative colitis. CDR3s include the opening cysteine and the closing phenylalanine or tryptophan. The D gene is left open where the match is weak. Expanded clones are given a class, and other clones once, few, many or no size at all.

J gene	D gene	V gene	clone size	CDR3 DNA	CDR3 protein
TRBJ2-1	.	TRBV27	.	TGTGCCAGCAGTTTAAGTTGGCTAGCCGAGCAGTTCTTC	CASSLSWLAEQFF
TRBJ2-4	.	TRBV6-1	.	TGTGCCAGCAGTGAAAACGGCCTAGCCAAAAACATTCAGTACTTC	CASSENGLAKNIQYF
TRBJ2-3	TRBD1	TRBV6-5	.	TGTGCCAGCAGTGTACAGGGGGCGTTTTCAGATACGCAGTATTTT	CASSVQGAFSDTQYF
TRBJ1-2	.	TRBV4-1	.	TGCGCCAGCAGCTCACCTCGGGCCTCCAACGGCGGCTACACCTTC	CASSSPRASNGGYTF
TRBJ2-5	.	TRBV2	.	TGTGCCAGCAGTGACGAGCTCGCAGGGACCCAGTACTTC	CASSDELAGTQYF
TRBJ1-2	TRBD1	TRBV6-5	once	TGTGCCAGCAGCCCCGGGACAGGCACCGGCTATGGCTACACCTTC	CASSPGTGTGYGYTF
TRBJ2-4	.	TRBV11-1	.	TGTGCCAGCAGTTATCTAAGGGCCGGGGCCAAAAACATTCAGTACTTC	CASSYLRAGAKNIQYF
TRBJ2-1	.	TRBV7-6	.	TGTGCCAGCAGCCCCGATTGGGAAGCCCCAGGACTTTTGGCCAATGAGCAGTTCTTC	CASSPDWEAPGLLANEQFF
TRBJ2-2	TRBD2	TRBV7-6	once	TGTGCCAGCAGCTTACCTAGCGGGAGTAGCACCGGGGAGCTGTTTTTT	CASSLPSGSSTGELFF
TRBJ2-5	TRBD1	TRBV28	.	TGTGCCAGCAGTTTATTCCCGACAGGGGGCGGAGAGACCCAGTACTTC	CASSLFPTGGGETQYF
TRBJ1-3	.	TRBV10-1	.	TGCGCCAGCAGTGATCCCACAGGCTCTGGAAACACCATATATTTT	CASSDPTGSGNTIYF
TRBJ2-5	TRBD1	TRBV2	.	TGTGCCAGCCGGGCGGGACAGGGCAGTGAGACCCAGTACTTC	CASRAGQGSETQYF
TRBJ1-4	.	TRBV5-1	.	TGCGCCAGCAGCTCGGACACTTATAGAAGGGAACTGTTTTTT	CASSSDTYRRELFF
TRBJ1-4	.	TRBV11-3	.	TGTGCCAGCAGCTCACGCTTCCAGGGGACCGAAAAACTGTTTTTT	CASSSRFQGTEKLFF
TRBJ1-2	.	TRBV6-5	.	TGTGCCAGCAGTCCTGCTGGTAGCCACACCTTC	CASSPAGSHTF
TRBJ1-5	.	TRBV18	.	TGTGCCAGCTCACCAAGCAGGTTTCTCAATCAGCCCCAGCATTTT	CASSPSRFLNQPQHF
TRBJ1-5	.	TRBV7-2	.	TGTGCCAGCAGCTTCGACAGAAATCAGCCCCAGCATTTT	CASSFDRNQPQHF